The 29 T cell receptor beta chains listed next were all sequenced from one sample in a study of CD8 T cells in Susac syndrome. Random hexamers primed reverse transcription of about 0.45 to 1 ug RNA. MiXCR was run by TCRdb on the immunoSEQ multiplex PCR reads, yielding one entry per CDR3 protein. The table lists about 240,000 distinct CDR3 sequences, roughly 95% of them singletons, with around 0.093% in the top ten. Sequencing was performed on CD4+ T cells from PBMCs. The receptors stem from a human donor with Susac syndrome.

This clonotype was found once. This chain joins TRBV28 and TRBJ2-2; D not resolved. The CDR3 has 13 amino acids. Germline lookup yields CDR1 MDHEN and CDR2 SYDVKM. Trimming cost V 7 bases and J 2 bases, with 8 bases left between them. The DNA for the CDR3 is TGTGCCAGCATCACACCAAACACCGGGGAGCTGTTTTTT. It yields the protein CASITPNTGELFF.

This clonotype has only one observation. The chain combines TRBV29-1 with TRBJ1-3, with 9 bases lining up with TRBD1. CDR3 length equals 15 residues. Trimming removed 6 bases from V and 0 bases from J; junction bases left unmatched: 6. The germline gives CDR1 SQVTM, CDR2 ANQGSEA. The CDR3 coding sequence is TGCAGCGTACAAAAGGGACAGGGCTCTGGAAACACCATATATTTT. Translation gives CSVQKGQGSGNTIYF.

The CDR3 DNA reads TGTGCCAGCAGTTCCGTCATTACAGGGGGCTACGAGCAGTACTTC. It codes for CASSSVITGGYEQYF. The V gene is TRBV28, the J gene TRBJ2-7; 8 positions agree with TRBD1. Germline V gives CDR1 MDHEN, CDR2 SYDVKM. This CDR3 is built from 15 residues. V was clipped by 4 bases and J by 3 bases; unmatched bases: 8.

This clonotype has only one observation. The rearrangement uses TRBV19 and TRBJ2-2; TRBD1 might be the D (5 bases). Germline values: CDR1 LNHDA, CDR2 SQIVND (reference sequence). The V end was cut by 3 bases, the J end by 9 bases, with 17 bases between. This CDR3 spans 15 amino acids. The CDR3 sequence: CASSIGSGATRELFF. The CDR3 DNA reads as TGTGCCAGTAGTATTGGCAGTGGGGCAACCCGGGAGCTGTTTTTT.

The J gene is TRBJ2-3, the V gene TRBV27; no clear D. Trimming took off 7 bases at V and 1 base at J, with 6 bases between the two ends. Germline V gene sequence: CDR1 MNHEY, CDR2 SMNVEV (reference sequence). This CDR3 has 12 residues. The CDR3 sequence: CASTSGTDTQYF. CDR3 sequence (DNA): TGTGCCAGCACCTCGGGCACAGATACGCAGTATTTT.

This clonotype was observed once. In DNA, the CDR3 is TGTGCCAGCAGCTTTTCGAGCACTGAAGCTTTCTTT. Translated: CASSFSSTEAFF. The gene calls are TRBV11-1 and TRBJ1-1; D is unclear. The germline V gene has CDR1 SGHAT and CDR2 FQDESV (reference sequence). The CDR3 length is 12 residues. V was trimmed by 3 bases and J by 4 bases, leaving 6 bases between them.

The V and J genes are TRBV27 and TRBJ1-1; possibly TRBD1 for D (5 bases). The CDR3 is 11 residues long. Deletions cut 5 bases from V and 11 bases from J, with 12 bases between. Germline CDR1 and CDR2: MNHEY and SMNVEV (reference sequence). As DNA, the CDR3 is TGTGCCAGCAGTCCCCGGGACTTCGCTTTCTTT. This encodes CASSPRDFAFF.

CDR3 sequence (DNA): TGCAGCGTTGGGGCAGCAGCCGATACGCAGTATTTT. Translation gives CSVGAAADTQYF. The chain carries TRBV29-1 and TRBJ2-3; no firm D call. CDR1 is SQVTM and CDR2 is ANQGSEA in the germline V gene. With 4 bases removed from V and 6 bases from J, the gap between germline ends came to 11 bases. CDR3 length: 12 residues.

The chain joins TRBV30 to TRBJ1-5; D gene unclear. The CDR3 runs 13 residues. The V gene's germline CDR1 is GTSNPN and CDR2 SVGIG (reference sequence). V lost 2 bases and J lost 0, with 5 bases in between. For the CDR3, the DNA is TGTGCCTGGAGTAGCGCTAGCAATCAGCCCCAGCATTTT. It codes for CAWSSASNQPQHF.

V usage is TRBV5-1 and J usage is TRBJ2-7; TRBD1 is a possible D gene (6 bases). The CDR3 runs to 14 residues. The V end lost 6 bases, the J end lost 4 bases, and 17 bases lay between the germline ends. CDR1 SGHRS and CDR2 YFSETQ come from the germline V gene. CDR3: CASKGGNEVYEQYF. CDR3 bases: TGCGCCAGCAAAGGGGGTAACGAAGTTTACGAGCAGTACTTC.

The chain recombines TRBV27 with TRBJ2-7, with 7 bases fitting TRBD2. The trim removed 10 bases at V and 2 bases at J, leaving 8 bases unmatched. The CDR3 runs to 13 residues. From germline, CDR1 is MNHEY and CDR2 SMNVEV (reference sequence). The CDR3 protein is CATLERGPYEQYF. The CDR3, as DNA: TGTGCCACCCTGGAGCGGGGTCCCTACGAGCAGTACTTC.

This chain uses TRBV20-1 with TRBJ2-1, with a weak D call TRBD1 (6 bases). V shed 1 base and J shed 7 bases, with 11 bases lying between them. The CDR3 sequence is 13 residues long. Germline assignment: CDR1 DFQATT and CDR2 SNEGSKA (reference sequence). CDR3 sequence (DNA): TGCAGTGCTAGAGGTACTAGGGGGAATGAGCAGTTCTTC. Translated, it gives CSARGTRGNEQFF.

CDR3 DNA: TGTGCCAGCAGCTCGACCAATTGGGACTATGGCTACACCTTC. Translated: CASSSTNWDYGYTF. The rearrangement uses TRBV11-1 and TRBJ1-2; no reliable D call. Trimming left V 4 bases short and J 3 bases short, with 12 bases between. The germline CDR1 and CDR2 sequences are SGHAT and FQDESV (reference sequence). The CDR3 is 14 amino acids.

The chain uses TRBV14 and TRBJ1-1; 7 positions agree with TRBD1. Trimming took 0 bases from V and 4 from J; bases not matched to a gene: 11. Germline assignment: CDR1 SGHDN and CDR2 FVKESK. The CDR3 is 17 residues long. The CDR3 loop reads CASSQDIVGTAGTEAFF. The CDR3 DNA reads TGTGCCAGCAGCCAAGATATCGTCGGGACAGCGGGCACTGAAGCTTTCTTT. Drawing the rest from reference TRBV14 and TRBJ1-1, the complete variable domain is EAGVTQFPSHSVIEKGQTVTLRCDPISGHDNLYWYRRVMGKEIKFLLHFVKESKQDESGMPNNRFLAERTGGTYSTLKVQPAELEDSGVYFCASSQDIVGTAGTEAFFGQGTRLTVV.

The chain carries TRBV20-1 and TRBJ2-1; 7 nucleotides align to TRBD2. Germline CDR1 reads DFQATT; CDR2 reads SNEGSKA (reference sequence). Losses at the gene ends were 5 bases for V and 2 bases for J; bases not matched to a gene: 12. This CDR3 has 16 residues. The chain's CDR3 is CSAHGAGEQAYNEQFF. The CDR3 region has the DNA TGCAGTGCTCATGGGGCGGGAGAACAGGCCTACAATGAGCAGTTCTTC.

The J gene is TRBJ1-2, the V gene TRBV6-4, with D maybe TRBD1 (5 bases). This CDR3 comprises 12 residues. Germline V CDR1 and CDR2: MRHNA, SNTAGT. Trimming cost V 2 bases and J 7 bases, with 8 bases left between them. CDR3 loop: CASSDRGFGYTF. DNA of the CDR3: TGTGCCAGCAGTGACAGGGGCTTTGGCTACACCTTC.

V is TRBV28 and J is TRBJ2-7, with no clear D. The V end was cut by 6 bases, the J end by 3 bases, with 12 bases between. Germline-derived CDR1 and CDR2 are MDHEN and SYDVKM. The CDR3 totals 13 residues. The CDR3 protein is CASSASGLYEQYF. In DNA, the CDR3 is TGTGCCAGCAGCGCCTCGGGCCTCTACGAGCAGTACTTC.

V usage is TRBV23-1 and J usage is TRBJ2-1; a possible D gene is TRBD1 (7 bases). TRBV23-1 is an ORF, with its function uncertain. The CDR3 extends over 18 amino acids. The V and J ends lost 2 bases and 3 bases respectively, with 20 bases between them. The CDR3: CASSQPHRGLDLYNEQFF. CDR3 coding DNA: TGCGCCAGCAGTCAACCCCACAGGGGACTGGACCTCTACAATGAGCAGTTCTTC.

This clonotype was recorded only once. The V gene is TRBV29-1, the J gene TRBJ1-3; D perhaps matches TRBD1 (6 bases). The CDR3 totals 14 residues. Trimming removed 4 bases from V and 3 bases from J, with 13 bases in between. Germline V gives CDR1 SQVTM, CDR2 ANQGSEA. The CDR3 is CSVVGGFSGNTIYF. CDR3 sequence (DNA): TGCAGCGTTGTAGGGGGGTTTAGTGGAAACACCATATATTTT.

The rearrangement uses TRBV20-1 and TRBJ2-3; D is unresolved. There are 14 residues in the CDR3. V lost 1 base and J 0 bases, leaving 8 bases between the germline ends. Germline lookup yields CDR1 DFQATT and CDR2 SNEGSKA (reference sequence). The CDR3 loop is CSARGNPSTDTQYF. Here the CDR3 DNA reads TGCAGTGCTAGAGGCAATCCTAGCACAGATACGCAGTATTTT.

This clonotype was detected once. This chain uses TRBV14 with TRBJ1-4; D is ambiguous. Between the trimmed V and J ends, which lost 3 bases and 7 bases, there was a span of 18 bases. The CDR3 has 16 residues. From germline, CDR1 is SGHDN and CDR2 FVKESK. The CDR3 DNA reads as TGTGCCAGCAGCCACGAGGCCCCATCGAAGGGTGAAAAACTGTTTTTT. Translating it yields CASSHEAPSKGEKLFF.

The chain combines TRBV28 with TRBJ1-2; 11 nucleotides line up with TRBD1. Germline loops: CDR1 MDHEN, CDR2 SYDVKM. The CDR3 has 15 residues. V was clipped by 6 bases and J by 4 bases; unmatched bases: 7. CDR3 protein: CASRDAGTGGYGYTF. In DNA form, the CDR3 reads TGTGCCAGCAGAGACGCCGGGACAGGGGGCTATGGCTACACCTTC.

This chain uses TRBV7-6 with TRBJ1-2, with a possible D match to TRBD1 (5 bases). The germline gives CDR1 SGHVS, CDR2 FNYEAQ. Trimming took 1 base from V and 8 from J, leaving 8 bases between them. The CDR3 extends over 12 amino acids. DNA of the CDR3: TGTGCCAGCAGCTTAGTTAGGGGCGGCTACACCTTC. Protein: CASSLVRGGYTF.

V is TRBV20-1 and J is TRBJ2-7; 9 positions match TRBD1. Germline lookup yields CDR1 DFQATT and CDR2 SNEGSKA (reference sequence). The CDR3 is 14 residues long. V lost 3 bases, J lost 5 bases, and 8 bases stayed unmatched. The chain's CDR3 is CSASPGQGFHEQYF. CDR3 bases: TGCAGTGCTAGCCCGGGACAGGGTTTCCACGAGCAGTACTTC.

The genes are TRBV27 and TRBJ1-5, with a possible D match to TRBD1 (6 bases). V shed 5 bases and J shed 6 bases, with 11 bases lying between them. There are 13 residues in the CDR3. The germline CDR1 and CDR2 sequences are MNHEY and SMNVEV (reference sequence). The CDR3 coding sequence is TGTGCCAGCAGTCTAAACAGGGTTCAGCCCCAGCATTTT. Protein: CASSLNRVQPQHF.

V and J are TRBV29-1 and TRBJ2-4; D possibly corresponds to TRBD1 (6 bases). From germline, CDR1 is SQVTM and CDR2 ANQGSEA. The CDR3 covers 11 residues. Trimming took off 4 bases at V and 12 bases at J, with 13 bases between the two ends. The CDR3 protein is CSVADPGDQYF. The CDR3 DNA sequence: TGCAGCGTTGCCGACCCAGGGGATCAGTACTTC.

This clonotype is a singleton in its sample. The rearrangement links TRBV20-1 to TRBJ2-1; 10 positions agree with TRBD2. Trimming took 0 bases from V and 15 from J; bases not matched to a gene: 14. CDR1 is DFQATT and CDR2 is SNEGSKA in the germline V gene (reference sequence). CDR3 length equals 15 residues. CDR3 region: CSARDELAGTQQRFF. The CDR3 bases are TGCAGTGCTAGAGATGAACTAGCGGGAACTCAGCAACGGTTCTTC.

This chain joins TRBV20-1 and TRBJ1-3; TRBD1 aligns across 8 bases. CDR1 is DFQATT and CDR2 is SNEGSKA in the germline V gene (reference sequence). This CDR3 comprises 14 residues. V trimming: 5 bases; J trimming: 4 bases; junction bases outside the gene matches: 7. The DNA for the CDR3 is TGCAGTGCTTCACAGGGGACAGGAGGAAACACCATATATTTT. Protein: CSASQGTGGNTIYF.

CDR3 sequence: CASSAGLAGRGEQYF. DNA for the CDR3: TGTGCCAGCAGTGCTGGACTAGCGGGAAGGGGAGAGCAGTACTTC. The chain has TRBV6-5 and TRBJ2-7; 12 bases are shared with TRBD2. After removal of 5 bases from V and 7 bases from J, the junction contained 9 bases not matched to a gene. This CDR3 region has 15 residues. CDR1 is MNHEY and CDR2 is SVGAGI in the germline V gene.